This entry lists 19 T cell receptor beta chains sequenced from one sample in a study of T cell responses to AZD1222 COVID-19 vaccine. Only in-frame clones appear in the TCRdb table, and some are missing; sequencing was by immunoSEQ multiplex PCR. Of 57,000 or so clones in the sample, roughly 80% were seen once. This specimen consisted of peripheral blood, obtained 28 days after the second AZD1222 dose. These receptor sequences come from an adult who received the AZD1222 COVID-19 vaccine.

The chain uses TRBV4-2 and TRBJ1-4, with TRBD1 matching 10 bases. From germline, CDR1 is LGHNA and CDR2 YNFKEQ. The V gene end was trimmed by 4 bases and the J gene end by 6 bases; junction bases not matched to a gene: 8. CDR3 length: 16 amino acids. CDR3 protein: CASSPATGGAYEKLFF. The DNA of the CDR3 is TGTGCCAGCAGCCCAGCGACAGGGGGCGCTTATGAAAAACTGTTTTTT.

DNA of the CDR3: TGTGCCAGCCGCTCCGGGGACACCGGGGAGCTGTTTTTT. Amino acid sequence: CASRSGDTGELFF. The chain employs TRBV3-1 (or the pseudogene TRBV3-2) and TRBJ2-2; possibly TRBD2 for D (5 bases). The ends were cut back, 8 bases at V and 3 bases at J, with 10 bases in the middle. This CDR3 region has 13 residues. Germline V gene lookup returns CDR1 LGHDT and CDR2 YNNKEL (reference sequence).

V gene TRBV2 combines with J gene TRBJ2-1; D perhaps matches TRBD1 (6 bases). Germline assignment: CDR1 SNHLY and CDR2 FYNNEI. This CDR3 contains 15 residues. Trimming removed 5 bases from V and 4 bases from J, with 15 bases in between. The CDR3 reads CASSPGTSSYNEQFF. The DNA of the CDR3 is TGTGCCAGCAGTCCGGGGACATCTTCGTACAATGAGCAGTTCTTC. Together with reference TRBV2 and TRBJ2-1, the CDR3 gives the full variable domain: EPEVTQTPSHQVTQMGQEVILRCVPISNHLYFYWYRQILGQKVEFLVSFYNNEISEKSEIFDDQFSVERPDGSNFTLKIRSTKLEDSAMYFCASSPGTSSYNEQFFGPGTRLTVL.

The chain is built from TRBV5-1 and TRBJ1-2; D perhaps matches TRBD1 (5 bases). Germline V lookup: CDR1 SGHRS, CDR2 YFSETQ. The CDR3 contains 15 residues. V lost 6 bases and J lost 3, with 18 bases in between. CDR3 coding DNA: TGCGCCAGCACGAAAAGTGCTACGGGGGACTATGGCTACACCTTC. It yields the protein CASTKSATGDYGYTF. The full variable domain, completed using reference TRBV5-1 and TRBJ1-2, is KAGVTQTPRYLIKTRGQQVTLSCSPISGHRSVSWYQQTPGQGLQFLFEYFSETQRNKGNFPGRFSGRQFSNSRSEMNVSTLELGDSALYLCASTKSATGDYGYTFGSGTRLTVV.

J is TRBJ2-5 and V is TRBV12-3 or TRBV12-4; 7 bases line up with TRBD1. The CDR3 has 13 amino acids. V lost 6 bases and J lost 1; bases outside the gene matches: 2. Here the CDR3 DNA reads TGTGCCAGCAGGAAGGGGGCCCAAGAGACCCAGTACTTC. Translation gives CASRKGAQETQYF.

V and J are TRBV9 and TRBJ2-1; 11 nucleotides line up with TRBD2. Losses at the gene ends were 3 bases for V and 4 bases for J; bases not matched to a gene: 6. The CDR3 loop spans 16 amino acids. Germline values: CDR1 SGDLS, CDR2 YYNGEE. The CDR3 loop is CASSGYSGGAYNEQFF. In nucleotides, the CDR3 is TGTGCCAGCAGCGGATATAGCGGGGGGGCTTACAATGAGCAGTTCTTC.

The chain recombines TRBV18 with TRBJ2-7; the D is unclear. The CDR3 loop spans 15 amino acids. With 4 bases removed from V and 0 bases from J, the gap between germline ends came to 13 bases. CDR1 and CDR2 (germline): KGHSH, LQKENI. In DNA form, the CDR3 reads TGTGCCAGCTCACAGGGTTATGAGGTCTCCTACGAGCAGTACTTC. As protein: CASSQGYEVSYEQYF.

CDR3: CASSLERGDYNEQFF. In DNA form, the CDR3 reads TGTGCCAGCAGCTTAGAGCGGGGCGACTACAATGAGCAGTTCTTC. The J gene is TRBJ2-1, the V gene TRBV11-2; D might be TRBD2 (6 bases). The CDR3 is 15 amino acids. CDR1 and CDR2 (germline): SGHAT, FQNNGV. With 0 bases removed from V and 3 bases from J, the gap between germline ends came to 9 bases.

The genes are TRBV28 and TRBJ2-7, with 8 bases that match TRBD1. This CDR3 is built from 15 residues. The V gene's germline CDR1 is MDHEN and CDR2 SYDVKM. V gave up 5 bases and J gave up 5 bases; unmatched junction bases: 11. CDR3 nucleotides: TGTGCCAGCAGTGACCCTCGGACAGGGTCAGACGAGCAGTACTTC. Its translation: CASSDPRTGSDEQYF.

The table lists this clone with a few counts. The chain carries TRBV2 and TRBJ1-1, with D hard to call. Trimming left V 5 bases short and J 0 bases short, with 7 bases between. The CDR3 loop spans 13 amino acids. CDR1 and CDR2 (germline): SNHLY, FYNNEI. CDR3 nucleotides: TGTGCCAGCAGTCCAGTCATGAACACTGAAGCTTTCTTT. Its translation is CASSPVMNTEAFF.

This CDR3 reads CASSATSGAYEQYF. The CDR3 nucleotides are TGTGCCAGCAGCGCTACTAGCGGGGCCTACGAGCAGTACTTC. This chain joins TRBV7-2 and TRBJ2-7, with 10 positions matching TRBD2. Germline lookup yields CDR1 SGHTA and CDR2 FQGNSA. The CDR3 consists of 14 residues. V shed 5 bases and J 2 bases; nucleotides not matched to a gene: 3.

This chain links TRBV9 with TRBJ1-3, with 7 positions matching TRBD1. The trim removed 4 bases at V and 4 bases at J, leaving 8 bases unmatched. Germline CDR1 is SGDLS and CDR2 is YYNGEE. CDR3 size: 15 residues. The CDR3 protein is CASSPLGGEGNTIYF. As DNA, the CDR3 is TGTGCCAGCAGCCCCCTAGGGGGCGAAGGAAACACCATATATTTT.

The chain employs TRBV2 and TRBJ1-2; 10 bases are shared with TRBD1. V lost 5 bases, J lost 8 bases, and 5 bases stayed unmatched. The CDR3 is 13 amino acids. Per germline, CDR1 SNHLY and CDR2 FYNNEI. CDR3 sequence: CASSMTGGLGYTF. In DNA, the CDR3 is TGTGCCAGCAGTATGACAGGGGGCCTAGGCTACACCTTC.

In this sample, this clone turned up a few times. The chain carries TRBV28 and TRBJ1-1, with D possibly being TRBD1 (6 bases). Trimming removed 6 bases at V and 2 bases at J, with 13 bases between. Per germline, CDR1 MDHEN and CDR2 SYDVKM. The CDR3 runs 14 residues. CDR3: CASRATGINTEAFF. The CDR3 DNA follows: TGTGCCAGCAGAGCAACAGGGATCAACACTGAAGCTTTCTTT.

This clone has just one count. The chain links TRBV3-1 (or the pseudogene TRBV3-2) to TRBJ1-1, with D perhaps matching TRBD1 (5 bases). Germline V gives CDR1 LGHDT, CDR2 YNNKEL (reference sequence). The CDR3 extends over 13 amino acids. V lost 5 bases and J 5 bases, leaving 12 bases between the germline ends. CDR3 nucleotides: TGTGCCAGCAGCGGAGGGGTCCAAACTGAAGCTTTCTTT. It encodes CASSGGVQTEAFF.

V and J are TRBV6-5 and TRBJ1-2; weak D call: TRBD1 (5 bases). The germline V gene has CDR1 MNHEY and CDR2 SVGAGI. V lost 10 bases to trimming and J lost 5 bases, with 11 bases between them. The CDR3 consists of 11 residues. DNA for the CDR3: TGTGCCACGGAGCGGGGGTATGGCTACACCTTC. As protein: CATERGYGYTF.

V usage is TRBV3-1 (or the pseudogene TRBV3-2) and J usage is TRBJ2-2; D is perhaps TRBD2 (6 bases). This CDR3 has 16 residues. Looked up from germline, CDR1 is LGHDT and CDR2 is YNNKEL (reference sequence). Trimming left V 0 bases short and J 3 bases short, with 11 bases between. Here the CDR3 DNA reads TGTGCCAGCAGCCAAGATAAATGGGGGGACACCGGGGAGCTGTTTTTT. This sequence encodes CASSQDKWGDTGELFF.

This clone was recorded once. The rearrangement joins TRBV15 to TRBJ1-2, with TRBD1 identical over 8 bases. The CDR3 covers 13 residues. Unmatched junction bases numbered 7, after V lost 11 bases and J lost 2 bases. The germline V gene encodes CDR1 LNHNV and CDR2 YYDKDF (reference sequence). CDR3 nucleotide sequence: TGTGCCTCCAAGGGACAGGCGAACTATGGCTACACCTTC. Its protein product is CASKGQANYGYTF.

The V gene is TRBV18, the J gene TRBJ1-1; no definite D call. V was pared by 3 bases and J by 5 bases, with 13 bases between. From germline, CDR1 is KGHSH and CDR2 LQKENI. The CDR3 covers 14 residues. The CDR3 region has the DNA TGTGCCAGCTCACCCGAGATGAAGGGTACTGAAGCTTTCTTT. It is translated as CASSPEMKGTEAFF.